The 16 T cell receptor beta chains below all came from one sample that was sequenced in a study of regulatory dendritic cells for organ transplantation. Profiling relied on immunoSEQ multiplex PCR, and the TCRdb table lists in-frame clones only, not all of them. The sample includes 13,000 or so clones, roughly 60% seen only once; the top ten take 1.2%. For these receptors, no antigen is known. Allogeneic regulatory or mature dendritic cells were co-cultured for less than 6 days with CFSE-labeled sorted T cells at 1:10. The sample consisted of naive CD8+ T cells from blood cultured with dendritic cells. Subset described: CD45RA+ naive T cells. These receptors were obtained from a human donor in good health.

The J gene is TRBJ1-1, the V gene TRBV19; 8 nucleotides line up with TRBD1. The J segment lost 2 bases and the V segment lost 3 bases, leaving 5 bases of the junction unmatched. Germline-derived CDR1 and CDR2 are LNHDA and SQIVND (reference sequence). The CDR3 extends over 15 amino acids. CDR3 sequence reads: CASSILQGANTEAFF. CDR3 nucleotides: TGTGCCAGTAGTATCCTCCAGGGGGCCAACACTGAAGCTTTCTTT. The full variable domain, rest sourced from reference TRBV19 and TRBJ1-1, is DGGITQSPKYLFRKEGQNVTLSCEQNLNHDAMYWYRQDPGQGLRLIYYSQIVNDFQKGDIAEGYSVSREKKESFPLTVTSAQKNPTAFYLCASSILQGANTEAFFGQGTRLTVV.

The V and J genes are TRBV6-1 and TRBJ2-7; TRBD1 aligns across 9 bases. This CDR3 contains 15 residues. Germline trimming cut 5 bases from V and 4 bases from J; bases unmatched to any gene: 9. CDR1 and CDR2 (germline): MNHNS, SASEGT. The DNA for the CDR3 is TGTGCCAGCAGTCCGGAGGAGGGACAGGGATACGAGCAGTACTTC. Residues: CASSPEEGQGYEQYF.

V and J are TRBV29-1 and TRBJ1-5; D not certain. Trimming shortened V by 6 bases and J by 2 bases, and 17 bases separated the two germline ends. This CDR3 spans 15 amino acids. The germline CDR1 and CDR2 sequences are SQVTM and ANQGSEA. The CDR3 coding sequence is TGCAGCGTGGCCGAGACACCTAATGGCAATCAGCCCCAGCATTTT. Protein: CSVAETPNGNQPQHF.

This clone turned up a few times. CDR3 nucleotides: TGTGCCAGCAGCTTAGGAACGGGGTCCTATGGCTACACCTTC. This encodes CASSLGTGSYGYTF. The chain has TRBV7-8 and TRBJ1-2; no firm D call. The CDR3 extends over 14 amino acids. The V end lost 1 base, the J end lost 4 bases, and 10 bases lay between the germline ends. Germline CDR1 SGHVS, CDR2 FQNEAQ.

The chain uses TRBV7-8 and TRBJ2-7, with 7 nucleotides matching TRBD1. This CDR3 region has 15 residues. The V gene end was trimmed by 0 bases and the J gene end by 5 bases; junction bases not matched to a gene: 7. Germline-derived CDR1 and CDR2 are SGHVS and FQNEAQ. CDR3 sequence (DNA): TGTGCCAGCAGCTTAGCGTGGCAGGGGGTCGACGAGCAGTACTTC. Translated, it gives CASSLAWQGVDEQYF.

This clone was observed a handful of times. The J gene is TRBJ1-5, the V gene TRBV19, with TRBD1 identical over 12 bases. Germline CDR1 is LNHDA and CDR2 is SQIVND (reference sequence). J gave up 6 bases and V 6 bases, and 6 bases lay outside the gene matches. This CDR3 contains 15 residues. CDR3 region: CASSAGTGGFQPQHF. The CDR3 DNA sequence: TGTGCCAGTAGCGCCGGGACAGGGGGCTTTCAGCCCCAGCATTTT. Combining the CDR3 with reference TRBV19 and TRBJ1-5 gives the whole variable domain DGGITQSPKYLFRKEGQNVTLSCEQNLNHDAMYWYRQDPGQGLRLIYYSQIVNDFQKGDIAEGYSVSREKKESFPLTVTSAQKNPTAFYLCASSAGTGGFQPQHFGDGTRLSIL.

This clone has only a few counts. V gene TRBV11-2 combines with J gene TRBJ2-5, with D perhaps matching TRBD1 (6 bases). The CDR3 length is 17 residues. V was shortened by 4 bases and J by 5 bases, with 23 bases between the two germline ends. The germline V gene encodes CDR1 SGHAT and CDR2 FQNNGV. The CDR3 sequence: CASSSLGQLTPWETQYF. The CDR3 DNA sequence: TGTGCCAGCAGCTCTCTCGGACAGCTAACACCGTGGGAGACCCAGTACTTC. The entire variable domain, with the rest obtained from reference TRBV11-2 and TRBJ2-5, is as follows: EAGVAQSPRYKIIEKRQSVAFWCNPISGHATLYWYQQILGQGPKLLIQFQNNGVVDDSQLPKDRFSAERLKGVDSTLKIQPAKLEDSAVYLCASSSLGQLTPWETQYFGPGTRLLVL.

Written as DNA, the CDR3 is TGCGCCAGCTACCGAAGACAGGTCTCCTACGAGCAGTACTTC. It is translated as CASYRRQVSYEQYF. The rearrangement uses TRBV5-1 and TRBJ2-7, with D possibly TRBD1 on 6 matching bases. V was pared by 7 bases and J by 0 bases, with 14 bases between. CDR3 length equals 14 residues. The V gene's germline CDR1 is SGHRS and CDR2 YFSETQ.

The chain combines TRBV2 with TRBJ1-2; 8 bases align to TRBD1. Trimming cost V 6 bases and J 4 bases; bases outside gene matches: 7. Germline V gene lookup returns CDR1 SNHLY and CDR2 FYNNEI. CDR3 length equals 14 residues. CDR3 region: CASRGTGEPYGYTF. In nucleotides, the CDR3 is TGTGCCAGCAGGGGGACAGGCGAACCCTATGGCTACACCTTC.

Points on this clone: The junction does not match germline at one end; this may be a read error. The chain combines TRBV7-8 with TRBJ1-5, with 8 bases fitting TRBD1. Germline loops: CDR1 SGHVS, CDR2 FQNEAQ. The CDR3 covers 17 residues. This CDR3 is CVSSLSLSGQGIQPQHF. The CDR3 DNA reads as TGTGTCAGCAGCTTAAGCTTATCAGGACAGGGAATTCAGCCCCAGCATTTT.

The chain couples TRBV20-1 to TRBJ1-1, with 8 bases identical to TRBD1. The germline V gene encodes CDR1 DFQATT and CDR2 SNEGSKA (reference sequence). The CDR3 spans 11 residues. V trimming: 2 bases; J trimming: 10 bases; junction bases outside the gene matches: 3. The CDR3 loop is CSARQGARAFF. In DNA form, the CDR3 reads TGCAGTGCTAGACAGGGGGCAAGAGCTTTCTTT.

The V and J genes are TRBV4-1 and TRBJ1-2; 7 nucleotides line up with TRBD1. Trimming removed 3 bases from V and 3 bases from J; junction bases left unmatched: 4. Germline values: CDR1 MGHRA, CDR2 YSYEKL. The CDR3 loop spans 14 amino acids. The CDR3 loop reads CASSHNRGDYGYTF. The CDR3 DNA follows: TGCGCCAGCAGCCACAACAGGGGCGACTATGGCTACACCTTC.

The chain employs TRBV19 and TRBJ1-5, with D perhaps matching TRBD1 (5 bases). Trimming left V 1 base short and J 5 bases short, with 9 bases between. The length of the CDR3 is 14 residues. The germline gives CDR1 LNHDA, CDR2 SQIVND (reference sequence). For the CDR3, the DNA is TGTGCCAGTAGTATAGGGTGGGGGGATCAGCCCCAGCATTTT. This sequence encodes CASSIGWGDQPQHF.

V and J are TRBV7-9 and TRBJ2-2; TRBD1 matches at 10 bases. The trim removed 5 bases at V and 4 bases at J, leaving 7 bases unmatched. Looked up from germline, CDR1 is SEHNR and CDR2 is FQNEAQ (reference sequence). This CDR3 comprises 16 residues. The CDR3 DNA reads TGTGCCAGCAGCACCGGGACAGGGGTTTCCACCGGGGAGCTGTTTTTT. This translates into CASSTGTGVSTGELFF.

This clone has just a few counts. The V gene is TRBV2, the J gene TRBJ1-1, with D unclear. Germline V lookup: CDR1 SNHLY, CDR2 FYNNEI. CDR3 length: 14 amino acids. V lost 4 bases and J 2 bases, leaving 11 bases between the germline ends. The CDR3 loop is CASSGSGGNTEAFF. CDR3 coding DNA: TGTGCCAGCAGTGGTAGCGGAGGAAACACTGAAGCTTTCTTT.

There are a few counts of this clone. J is TRBJ2-7 and V is TRBV7-6; 11 bases align to TRBD1. The CDR3 totals 14 residues. After removal of 5 bases from V and 4 bases from J, the junction contained 4 bases not matched to a gene. Per the germline V gene, CDR1 is SGHVS and CDR2 is FNYEAQ. The CDR3 is CASSRGQGVYEQYF. The CDR3 coding sequence is TGTGCCAGCAGCCGGGGACAGGGGGTATACGAGCAGTACTTC.